This record concerns one T cell receptor (beta chain) sequence. The antigen is unknown. CDR3 size: 16 residues. Trimming removed 0 bases at V and 0 bases at J, with 6 bases between. Germline assignment: CDR1 MNHEY and CDR2 SVGAGI. The sample comes from a study of cytomegalovirus exposure and HLA in healthy donors. Study observations and caveats: A few chains linked to CMV were shown in vitro to be specific for CMV antigens. TCR clusters originating in the first cohort tended to co-occur in the 100 to 150 validation repertoires, according to a later analysis.

Clones were read by immunoSEQ multiplex PCR, and TCRdb kept only the in-frame ones, dropping some. The sample holds 100,000 to 120,000 clones, nearly 97% seen once. The roughly 120-subject validation cohort, separate from the roughly 700-subject first cohort, included the donors. Sequencing was carried out using PBMCs. The chain carries TRBV6-5 and TRBJ1-6, with no clear D. This clonotype originated in a woman younger than 30 in good health and CMV-seronegative. The CDR3 sequence is CASSYSQSSYNSPLHF. The CDR3 DNA follows: TGTGCCAGCAGTTACTCACAGAGCTCCTATAATTCACCCCTCCACTTT.